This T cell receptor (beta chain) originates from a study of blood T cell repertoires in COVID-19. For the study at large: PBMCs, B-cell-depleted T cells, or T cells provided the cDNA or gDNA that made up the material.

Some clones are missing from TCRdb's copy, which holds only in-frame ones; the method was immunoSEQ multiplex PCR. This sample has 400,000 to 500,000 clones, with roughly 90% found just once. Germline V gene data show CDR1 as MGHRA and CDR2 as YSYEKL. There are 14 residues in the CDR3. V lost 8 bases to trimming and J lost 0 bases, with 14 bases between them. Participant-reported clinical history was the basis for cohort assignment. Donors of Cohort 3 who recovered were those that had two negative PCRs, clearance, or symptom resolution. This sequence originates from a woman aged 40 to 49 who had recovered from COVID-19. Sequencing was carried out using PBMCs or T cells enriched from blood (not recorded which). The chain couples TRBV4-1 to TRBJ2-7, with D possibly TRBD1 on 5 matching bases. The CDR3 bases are TGCGCCAGCGGAATTACAGGAGCCTCCTACGAGCAGTACTTC. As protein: CASGITGASYEQYF.